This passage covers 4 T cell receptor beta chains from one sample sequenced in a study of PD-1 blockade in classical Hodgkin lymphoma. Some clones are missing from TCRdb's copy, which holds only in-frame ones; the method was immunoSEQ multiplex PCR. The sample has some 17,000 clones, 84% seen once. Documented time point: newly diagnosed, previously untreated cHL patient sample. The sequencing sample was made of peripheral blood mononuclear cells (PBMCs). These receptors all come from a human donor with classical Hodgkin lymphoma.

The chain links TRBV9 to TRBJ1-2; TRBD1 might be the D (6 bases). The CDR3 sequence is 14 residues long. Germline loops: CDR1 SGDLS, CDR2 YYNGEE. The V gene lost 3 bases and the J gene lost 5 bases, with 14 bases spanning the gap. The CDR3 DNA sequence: TGTGCCAGCAGCGGGTCGGGACACCGGTATGGCTACACCTTC. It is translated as CASSGSGHRYGYTF.

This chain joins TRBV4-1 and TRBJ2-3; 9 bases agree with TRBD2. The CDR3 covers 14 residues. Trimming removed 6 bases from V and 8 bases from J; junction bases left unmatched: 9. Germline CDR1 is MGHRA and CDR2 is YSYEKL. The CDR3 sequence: CASSWTSEGPTQYF. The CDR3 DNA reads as TGCGCCAGCAGTTGGACTAGCGAAGGGCCTACGCAGTATTTT.

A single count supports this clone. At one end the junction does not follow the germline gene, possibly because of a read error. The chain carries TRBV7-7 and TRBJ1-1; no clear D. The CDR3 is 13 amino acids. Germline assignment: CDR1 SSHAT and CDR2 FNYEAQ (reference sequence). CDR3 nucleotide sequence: TGTGCTAGCAGCCCGGGAGAGAACACTGAAGCTTTCTTT. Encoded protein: CASSPGENTEAFF. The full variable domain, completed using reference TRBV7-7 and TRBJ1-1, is GAGVSQSPRYKVTKRGQDVTLRCDPISSHATLYWYQQALGQGPEFLTYFNYEAQPDKSGLPSDRFSAERPEGSISTLTIQRTEQRDSAMYRCASSPGENTEAFFGQGTRLTVV.

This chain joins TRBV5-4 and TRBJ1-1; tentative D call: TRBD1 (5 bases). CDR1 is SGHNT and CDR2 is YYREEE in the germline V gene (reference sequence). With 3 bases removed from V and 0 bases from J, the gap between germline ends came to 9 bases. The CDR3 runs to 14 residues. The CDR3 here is CASSSEQVNTEAFF. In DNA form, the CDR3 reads TGTGCCAGCAGCTCGGAACAGGTGAACACTGAAGCTTTCTTT.